This TCR beta chain was recorded in a study of T cell repertoires in cytomegalovirus infection. The wider study: It can be stated that public TCR beta signatures indicated CMV infection as well as a matching HLA type.

TCRdb itself ran the reads through MiXCR, one entry per CDR3 protein. The table has approximately 400,000 distinct CDR3 sequences, roughly 31% seen once. V was clipped by 4 bases and J by 2 bases, with 9 bases between them. Germline loops: CDR1 KGHDR, CDR2 SFDVKD. The CDR3 spans 14 residues. This clonotype was counted between two and nine times. Its target is not known. Study findings and constraints: Summed frequency of shared TCR beta families picked out CMV carriers who also had the relevant HLA. Clonotype analysis showed dominance of the ex vivo response by HLA-C-restricted CMV-specific TCR beta clonotypes.

The chain carries TRBV24-1 and TRBJ2-3; D unresolved. This clonotype was sampled from a human donor in good health (CMV status not recorded). Some clones in this sample may be carry-over from other donors' samples. Sequencing was done on a sample of PBMCs. Written as DNA, the CDR3 is TGTGCCACCAGTGAAGGTCTTTTCACAGATACGCAGTATTTT. This translates into CATSEGLFTDTQYF.